This is a list of T cell receptor beta chains from one sample in a study of T cell changes during pregnancy in multiple sclerosis. Repertoires were generated with immunoSEQ multiplex PCR, while TCRdb's copy carries only in-frame clones and drops some. Found here are about 70,000 clones, roughly 92% of them singletons; the top ten hold around 3.3%. Sample: CD8+ T cells from peripheral blood mononuclear cells, taken in the third trimester of pregnancy. The origin of the receptors is a female donor in good health, enrolled as a control in a pregnancy study. Each CDR3 is given with its conserved first and last residue. The order of the fields is J gene, D gene, clone size, V gene, CDR3 protein, CDR3 DNA. A D gene is named only where the DNA matches it firmly. A clone size is listed for some rows: how often the clone was seen (once, few, many), or a class if it is expanded.

TRBJ2-3	.	.	TRBV28	CASTHSGVRAADTQYF	TGTGCCAGCACGCATTCAGGGGTTCGGGCGGCAGATACGCAGTATTTT
TRBJ2-7	.	.	TRBV27	CASSSRGSSYEQYF	TGTGCCAGCAGTTCTAGGGGGAGCTCCTACGAGCAGTACTTC
TRBJ1-6	.	.	TRBV6-6	CASSYPAGGVDSPLHF	TGTGCCAGCAGTTACCCCGCTGGGGGGGTAGATTCACCCCTCCACTTT
TRBJ1-3	TRBD1	.	TRBV9	CASSPLGQVLSGNTIYF	TGTGCCAGCAGCCCGCTCGGACAGGTTCTCTCTGGAAACACCATATATTTT
TRBJ2-2	.	.	TRBV5-1	CASSLGQGELFF	TGCGCCAGCAGCTTGGGGCAGGGGGAGCTGTTTTTT
TRBJ2-5	.	.	TRBV4-1	CASSQGWGRETQYF	TGCGCCAGCAGCCAAGGGTGGGGCCGGGAGACCCAGTACTTC
TRBJ2-7	TRBD2	once	TRBV4-2	CASSQDRPGGSYEQYF	TGTGCCAGCAGCCAAGATAGGCCGGGGGGCTCCTACGAGCAGTACTTC
TRBJ2-2	.	.	TRBV4-3	CASSQVYRVNTGELFF	TGCGCCAGCAGCCAAGTGTACAGGGTGAACACCGGGGAGCTGTTTTTT
TRBJ2-7	TRBD2	.	TRBV7-3	CASSPTGTSGDEQYF	TGTGCCAGCAGTCCCACCGGGACTAGCGGGGACGAGCAGTACTTC
TRBJ2-3	TRBD1	.	TRBV7-6	CASSIQGQNPSTDTQYF	TGTGCCAGCAGCATCCAGGGACAGAATCCTAGCACAGATACGCAGTATTTT
TRBJ2-2	TRBD2	few	TRBV4-3	CASSQDPSGGAGELFF	TGCGCCAGCAGCCAAGATCCTAGCGGGGGGGCCGGGGAGCTGTTTTTT
TRBJ2-7	.	.	TRBV11-3	CASSPDERGIEQYF	TGTGCCAGCAGCCCCGATGAGAGGGGGATCGAGCAGTACTTC
TRBJ1-1	TRBD1	.	TRBV30	CAWSAQGAGDTEAFF	TGTGCCTGGAGTGCACAGGGGGCAGGGGATACTGAAGCTTTCTTT
TRBJ2-7	TRBD1	.	TRBV7-6	CASSRTGTYEQYF	TGTGCCAGCAGTCGGACAGGGACGTACGAGCAGTACTTC
TRBJ1-1	.	.	TRBV6-5	CASSTDVDTEAFF	TGTGCCAGCAGTACAGATGTTGACACTGAAGCTTTCTTT
TRBJ1-1	.	.	TRBV2	CASGSTEAFF	TGTGCCAGCGGGAGCACTGAAGCTTTCTTT